Below, one T cell receptor beta chain is given with its context. Antigen: not known. The sample comes from a study of T cell responses to AZD1222 COVID-19 vaccine. Sequenced by immunoSEQ multiplex PCR; TCRdb stores in-frame clones only, minus some. The sample lists around 150,000 clones, 65% to 90% occurring once. Study conclusions and caveats: Repertoires in all cases were sampled only once the peak T cell response had passed. Reportedly, close to half of spike-specific TCRs are directed against unmutated variant regions. The donor cohort was predominantly white British with a female majority, and clonal diversity may have been underestimated. Regions 160-218 and 743-854 dominated among vaccine-associated CD4 TCRs spanning spike.

The CDR3 spans 16 residues. The V gene's germline CDR1 is KGHSH and CDR2 LQKENI. Trimming pared 6 bases from V and 0 bases from J, leaving 12 bases between. The receptor comes from an adult who received the MenACWY meningococcal vaccine as a control. The sequenced sample was peripheral blood, obtained 28 days after the second dose of the MenACWY control vaccine. V usage is TRBV18 and J usage is TRBJ2-6, with D maybe TRBD1 (6 bases). The CDR3, as DNA: TGTGCCAGCTCGGGCGCAGGGGCCTCTGGGGCCAACGTCCTGACTTTC. This gives the protein CASSGAGASGANVLTF.